This TCR beta chain was profiled in a study of identical twins (TCRdb year 2016). For context, the study as a whole: TCR alpha and beta repertoires from monozygotic twins, unrelated adults of various ages and cord blood were deep-sequenced to test whether fetal clonotypes persist. To rule out contamination, replicate twin experiments were performed at different times with different library preparation protocols.

Reading the germline V gene (reference sequence) gives CDR1 SEHNR and CDR2 FQNEAQ. The CDR3 measures 15 amino acids from cysteine to phenylalanine. The retained sequence is limited to the CDR3, 45 bases, with the frame set at the first base. V loses 3 bases at its end and J loses 12 bases; junction bases beyond the gene matches: 13. Receptors were amplified or captured by 5' RACE. The listed sequencing device is Illumina HiSeq 2000. A universal primer binding site was introduced by template switching, and a unique molecular identifier was present in the final cDNA, enabling accurate counting of TCR cDNA molecules. Specific primers in the conserved constant-segment region were used to synthesize first-strand cDNA for TCR alpha and beta chains. Each cDNA library was double barcoded, with a SMART-Mk sample barcode plus Illumina barcodes, to control for contamination. TruSeq adapter sequences and Illumina sample barcodes were added in two successive PCR steps. The TCR alpha and beta cDNA libraries were sequenced on the Illumina HiSeq platform using custom primers. Concerning the study's data processing: MiGEC was used to process raw reads and extract unique molecular identifiers, and MiXCR was used to find CDR3 positions. For each individual, recombination models were inferred using an EM algorithm with the repgenHMM and IGoR tools. The tcR package in R was used for shared clonotype analysis, with sharing normalized by the product of cloneset sizes. Out-of-frame nonproductive sequences were analyzed to study raw recombination free of thymic and clonal selection effects. TCRdb reprocessing: public reads trimmed at Q25 with fastp, clones called with MiXCR, in-frame beta chains kept. Duplicate CDR3 protein sequences are folded into a single record with the most common DNA and genes. The V and J calls and clone size are TCRdb's, not the authors'. The sample profile shows around 300,000 distinct CDR3 sequences; about 8.9% of them were found once. The ten largest clonotypes hold more than 2% of the sample.

Results the study describes overall, beyond this receptor: Out-of-frame TCR alpha sequences shared between twins showed an excess of low generation-probability sequences compared with coincidental sharing between unrelated individuals. Zero-insertion analyses could be partly confounded by invariant T cells such as MAIT and iNKT, though diverse VJ usage argued against such confounding for most clonotypes. Conclusions relied on cross-sectional statistical analysis, since the same donors could not be followed over many years. Abundant cord blood beta clonotypes carried fewer insertions; young adult naive repertoires showed a weaker similar trend, while memory repertoires showed none. Recombination models systematically underestimated out-of-frame TCR alpha sharing in monozygotic twins but agreed with sharing between unrelated individuals. Excess twin sharing in beta out-of-frame sequences was weaker because fewer shared sequences lowered the signal-to-noise ratio.

Only healthy Caucasian donors were included. The twin cohort consisted of three pairs of female monozygotic twins, all aged roughly 18 to 29 years. Miltenyi CD45RO+ enrichment and human naive T-cell isolation kits were used to isolate memory (CD45RO+) and naive T cells from PBMC. This clonotype appeared a few times. The target of this receptor is not known. No clone much larger than this one lies a single base away; base qualities are absent. A further study also used this sample, focusing on yellow fever vaccine responses in identical twins. The second paper further reports: The authors reported that the T cell response to vaccination in identical twins appeared partly convergent and partly personalized. The study precisely tracked vaccine-responding T cell clones in identical twins.

This receptor was taken from a woman under 30 in good health. The sequence is built from TRBV7-9 and TRBJ2-1, and TRBD2 matches 8 of the central bases. The sequenced sample consisted of memory (CD45RO+) T cells sorted from blood. This specimen's cell subset or site label, interpreted: CD45RO+ enriched T cells. The DNA sequence is given as TGTGCCAGCAGCTTGGGTCCAGCGGGAGCGAGGGGGCAGTTCTTC. This encodes CASSLGPAGARGQFF. Here the CDR3 is joined to the reference TRBV7-9 and TRBJ2-1 genes, and the full variable domain is: DTGVSQNPRHKITKRGQNVTFRCDPISEHNRLYWYRQTLGQGPEFLTYFQNEAQLEKSRLLSDRFSAERPKGSFSTLEIQRTEQGDSAMYLCASSLGPAGARGQFFGPGTRLTVL.